This record covers a single T cell receptor (beta chain). Its specificity is not known. The sample comes from a study of shared clonotypes between healthy human individuals. Study observations and caveats: Measured sharing among donors was expected to vary with sequencing depth.

Some clones are missing from TCRdb's copy, which holds only in-frame ones; the method was immunoSEQ multiplex PCR. This table has nearly 1,000,000 clones, around 80% appearing once. J lost 3 bases, V lost 3 bases, and 2 bases had no gene match. This CDR3 comprises 13 residues. Germline V gives CDR1 SGHAT, CDR2 FQNNGV. Source material: memory CD4+ T cells sorted from blood. Regarding subset: CD45RA-negative fraction. The chain uses TRBV11-2 and TRBJ2-7; 7 positions match TRBD2. This TCR came from a man aged 18 to 29 in good health. CDR3 coding DNA: TGTGCCAGCAGCTTTCGCGGGGGCTACGAGCAGTACTTC. Translation gives CASSFRGGYEQYF.